This note documents a single T cell receptor beta chain sequence. What antigen it recognizes has not been identified. The sample holds no much larger clone one base away, and base qualities are not on file. The data belong to a study of T cell responses to AZD1222 COVID-19 vaccine (dated by TCRdb to the early 2020s). Broadly, across the study: A total of 240 or so trial participants underwent TCR sequencing, of whom 207 had received two doses of AZD1222 and some 25 had received two doses of the MenACWY control vaccine. Trial participants were enrolled by age into subgroups of 18-55, 56-69 and 70-plus years, and around 150, 28 and 57 TCR-sequenced participants, respectively, were included in these subgroups.

CDR1 and CDR2 are read off the germline V gene (reference sequence) as GTSNPN and SVGIG. Trimming accounts for 3 bases at V and 4 bases at J, while the number of junction bases matched to no gene is 5. The cysteine opens and the phenylalanine closes a CDR3 of 13 amino acids. This entry keeps only the CDR3 DNA: 39 bases, framed from base 1. The CDR3 regions of human TCRbeta chains were analyzed by immunosequencing. The study's own analysis went as follows. TCRs in the repertoires were compared against a reference library of SARS-CoV-2-specific TCRs that had been generated with the MIRA antigen-specificity platform. Breadth was defined as the fraction of unique TCRs that were SARS-CoV-2-associated. Depth was defined as the fraction of total T cells that were SARS-CoV-2-associated. Each spike-specific TCR was assigned to its reactive spike region and to a CD4 or CD8 class using the MIRA data. Log10-transformed breadth and depth values were compared by one-way ANOVA with Sidak's multiple comparisons tests. Held by TCRdb, this immuneACCESS table contains in-frame sequences only and omits some clones. Under half of the omission traces to an unresolved V gene where checked; the cause of the rest is unknown. That table supplies the V and J calls and clone size; D and trimming were determined from the DNA. The sample includes tens of thousands of clones, with around 84% observed a single time. The ten biggest clones cover roughly 5.6% of the sample.

General study outcomes and caveats: Because no samples from the day 14 peak response were available, repertoires could be characterized only after the peak T cell response. CD4 TCRs associated with the vaccine covered the entire spike protein, and the dominant responses were in regions 160-218 and 743-854. After two AZD1222 doses, spike-specific TCR breadth and depth were significantly higher than at day 0 and than in MenACWY recipients. Conclusions about previously exposed vaccinees are limited because only a handful of AZD1222 recipients were SARS-CoV-2 seropositive at baseline. The 56-69-year group was small, and its depth increase did not reach significance, likely because of low power. Nearly half of unique spike-specific TCRs reportedly recognized epitopes outside regions mutated in the B.1.351 and B.1.1.7 variants. Participants were mostly white British, with more females than males. The authors suggested clonal diversity may have been underestimated.

The sample's time point, from its label and the paper: about 28 days (+/-7) after the second vaccine dose. Because spike-specific TCR depth and breadth did not differ between the two schedules, AZD1222 recipients who got a second dose at roughly 4 weeks were pooled with those who got a second dose at roughly 12 weeks. Vaccinee samples came from UK trials COV001 and COV002, including a single-blind randomized controlled phase 2/3 trial of AZD1222 (ChAdOx1 nCoV-19) in healthy adults. For TCRbeta chain sequencing, PBMC samples were collected from trial participants at day 0 and at day 28 after the second dose.

Material: peripheral blood, obtained 28 days after the second AZD1222 dose. This receptor was obtained from an adult who received the AZD1222 COVID-19 vaccine. The chain links TRBV30 with TRBJ1-2, with 7 junctional bases fitting TRBD1. CDR3 loop: CAWSPTGPYGYTF. The nucleotide sequence is given as TGTGCCTGGAGCCCGACAGGGCCCTATGGCTACACCTTC.